This TCR beta chain was retrieved from a study of T-cell reconstitution after alpha-beta-depleted transplantation in children. Trimming left V 5 bases short and J 9 bases short, with 5 bases between. The CDR3 spans 11 residues. Germline lookup yields CDR1 MNHEY and CDR2 SMNVEV (reference sequence). As regards this clonotype: What it recognizes is unknown.

Regarding the study as a whole: In patients about two months after transplant, alpha-beta T cells reportedly arose from several hundred expanded graft clones. At the one-year point after transplant, T-cell counts and TCRbeta diversity were found to come mostly from T cells that had been newly produced. Recipient T cells and thymic progenitors that survived were the source of the high TCRbeta diversity seen at day 60 in some patients.

TCRbeta library preparation incorporated unique molecular identifiers. Using its own MiXCR run on the PCR reads, TCRdb lists one record per CDR3 protein. The repertoire holds 530,000 or so distinct CDR3 sequences, with 25% to 30% as singletons. Sequenced material: PBMCs, taken before TCRalphabeta/CD19-depleted stem cell transplant. The clonotype was recovered from a boy younger than two with Wiskott-Aldrich syndrome, due to receive a stem cell transplant. This sequence joins TRBV27 and TRBJ1-6, with D unresolved. In nucleotides, the CDR3 is TGTGCCAGCAGTAACGGTTCACCCCTCCACTTT. Protein: CASSNGSPLHF.